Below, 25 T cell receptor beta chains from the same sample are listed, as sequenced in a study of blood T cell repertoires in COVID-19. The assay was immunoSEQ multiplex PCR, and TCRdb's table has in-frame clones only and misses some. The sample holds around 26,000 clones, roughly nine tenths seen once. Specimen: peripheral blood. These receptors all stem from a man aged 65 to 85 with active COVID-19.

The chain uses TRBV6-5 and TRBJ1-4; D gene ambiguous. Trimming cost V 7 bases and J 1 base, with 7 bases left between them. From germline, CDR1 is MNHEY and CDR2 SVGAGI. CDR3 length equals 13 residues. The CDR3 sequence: CASMRETNEKLFF. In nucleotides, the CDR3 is TGTGCCAGCATGCGGGAAACTAATGAAAAACTGTTTTTT.

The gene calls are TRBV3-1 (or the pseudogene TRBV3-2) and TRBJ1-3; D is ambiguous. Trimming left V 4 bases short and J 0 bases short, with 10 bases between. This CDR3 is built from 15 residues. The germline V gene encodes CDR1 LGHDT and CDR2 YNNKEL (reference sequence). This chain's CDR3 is CASSRGTDSGNTIYF. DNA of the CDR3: TGTGCCAGCAGCCGAGGAACGGACTCTGGAAACACCATATATTTT.

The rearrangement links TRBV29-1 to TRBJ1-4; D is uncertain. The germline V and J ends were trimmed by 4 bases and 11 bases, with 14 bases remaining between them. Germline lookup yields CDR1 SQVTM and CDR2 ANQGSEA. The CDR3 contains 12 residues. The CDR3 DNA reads TGCAGCGTTGGTAAGCTAGGCGACAAACTGTTTTTT. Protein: CSVGKLGDKLFF. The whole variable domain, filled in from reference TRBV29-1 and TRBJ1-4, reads SAVISQKPSRDICQRGTSLTIQCQVDSQVTMMFWYRQQPGQSLTLIATANQGSEATYESGFVIDKFPISRPNLTFSTLTVSNMSPEDSSIYLCSVGKLGDKLFFGSGTQLSVL.

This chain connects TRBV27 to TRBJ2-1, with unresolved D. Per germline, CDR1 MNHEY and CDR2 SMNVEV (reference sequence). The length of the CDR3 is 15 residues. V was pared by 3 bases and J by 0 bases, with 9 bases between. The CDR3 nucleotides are TGTGCCAGCAGTTTGGGCACCCGCTCCTACAATGAGCAGTTCTTC. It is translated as CASSLGTRSYNEQFF.

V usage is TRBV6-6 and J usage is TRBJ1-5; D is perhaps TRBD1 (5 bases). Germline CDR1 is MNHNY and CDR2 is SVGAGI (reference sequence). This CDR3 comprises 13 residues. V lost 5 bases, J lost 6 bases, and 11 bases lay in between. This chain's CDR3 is CASSTWTSQPQHF. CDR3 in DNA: TGTGCCAGCAGTACCTGGACAAGTCAGCCCCAGCATTTT.

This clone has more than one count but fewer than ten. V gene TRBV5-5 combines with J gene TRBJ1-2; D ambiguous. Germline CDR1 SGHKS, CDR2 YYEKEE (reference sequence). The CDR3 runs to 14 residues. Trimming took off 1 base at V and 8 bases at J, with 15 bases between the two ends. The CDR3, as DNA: TGTGCCAGCAGCTTGTCCCCGAGCCCGAGGGGCTACACCTTC. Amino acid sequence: CASSLSPSPRGYTF.

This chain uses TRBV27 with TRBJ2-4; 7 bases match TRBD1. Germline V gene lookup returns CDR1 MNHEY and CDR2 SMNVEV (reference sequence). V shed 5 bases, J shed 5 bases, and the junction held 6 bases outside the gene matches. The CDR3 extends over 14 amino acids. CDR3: CASSPGQNQNIQYF. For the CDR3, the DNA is TGTGCCAGCAGTCCGGGACAGAACCAAAACATTCAGTACTTC.

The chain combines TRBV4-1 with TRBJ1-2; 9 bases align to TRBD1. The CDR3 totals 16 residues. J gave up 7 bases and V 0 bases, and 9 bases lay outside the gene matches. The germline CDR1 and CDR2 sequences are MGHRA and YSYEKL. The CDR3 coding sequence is TGCGCCAGCAGCCAAGACCAACGGGGGACAGGGCTTGGCTACACCTTC. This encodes CASSQDQRGTGLGYTF.

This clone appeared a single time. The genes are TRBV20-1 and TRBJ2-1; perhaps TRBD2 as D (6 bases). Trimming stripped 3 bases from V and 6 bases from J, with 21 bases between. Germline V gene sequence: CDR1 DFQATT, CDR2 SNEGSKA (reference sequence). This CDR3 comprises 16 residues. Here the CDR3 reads CSASGSRGLGGNEQFF. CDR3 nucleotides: TGCAGTGCTAGTGGTAGCCGAGGACTGGGGGGCAATGAGCAGTTCTTC.

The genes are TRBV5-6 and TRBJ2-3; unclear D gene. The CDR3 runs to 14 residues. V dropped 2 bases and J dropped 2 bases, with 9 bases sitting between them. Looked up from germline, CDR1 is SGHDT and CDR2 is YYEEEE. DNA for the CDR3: TGTGCCAGCAGCTTCCCGGTTCTCACAGATACGCAGTATTTT. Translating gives CASSFPVLTDTQYF. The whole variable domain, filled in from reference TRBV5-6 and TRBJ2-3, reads DAGVTQSPTHLIKTRGQQVTLRCSPKSGHDTVSWYQQALGQGPQFIFQYYEEEERQRGNFPDRFSGHQFPNYSSELNVNALLLGDSALYLCASSFPVLTDTQYFGPGTRLTVL.

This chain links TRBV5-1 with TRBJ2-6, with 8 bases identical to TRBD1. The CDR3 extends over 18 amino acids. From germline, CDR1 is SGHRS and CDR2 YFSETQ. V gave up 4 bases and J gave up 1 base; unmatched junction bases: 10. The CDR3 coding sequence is TGCGCCAGCAGCCCCCCAGGGACAGGTCCGTCTGGGGCCAACGTCCTGACTTTC. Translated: CASSPPGTGPSGANVLTF.

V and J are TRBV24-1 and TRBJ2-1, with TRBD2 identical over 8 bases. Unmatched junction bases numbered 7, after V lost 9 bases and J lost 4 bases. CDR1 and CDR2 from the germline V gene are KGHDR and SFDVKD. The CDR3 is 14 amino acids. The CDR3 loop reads CATSAGGLYNEQFF. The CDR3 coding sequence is TGTGCCACCTCCGCGGGGGGCCTATACAATGAGCAGTTCTTC.

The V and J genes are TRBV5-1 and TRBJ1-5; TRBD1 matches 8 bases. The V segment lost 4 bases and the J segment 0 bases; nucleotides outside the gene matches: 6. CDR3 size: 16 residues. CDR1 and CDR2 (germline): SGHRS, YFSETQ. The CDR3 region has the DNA TGCGCCAGCAGCCCAGGGACAGGAGATAGCAATCAGCCCCAGCATTTT. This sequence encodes CASSPGTGDSNQPQHF.

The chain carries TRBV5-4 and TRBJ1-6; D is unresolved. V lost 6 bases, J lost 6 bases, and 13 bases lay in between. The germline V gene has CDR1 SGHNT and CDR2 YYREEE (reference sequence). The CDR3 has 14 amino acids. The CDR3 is CASNSGGFNSPLHF. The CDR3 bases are TGTGCCAGCAACTCGGGAGGGTTTAATTCACCCCTCCACTTT.

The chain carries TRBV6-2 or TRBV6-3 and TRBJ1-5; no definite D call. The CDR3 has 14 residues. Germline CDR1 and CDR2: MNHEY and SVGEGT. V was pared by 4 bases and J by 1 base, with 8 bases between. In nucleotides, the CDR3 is TGTGCCAGCAGTTTTGGCGGGAGCAATCAGCCCCAGCATTTT. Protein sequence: CASSFGGSNQPQHF.

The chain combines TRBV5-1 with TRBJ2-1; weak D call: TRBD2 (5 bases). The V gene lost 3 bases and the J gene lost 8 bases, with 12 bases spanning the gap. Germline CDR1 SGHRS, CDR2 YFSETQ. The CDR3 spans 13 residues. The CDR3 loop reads CASSSNGVDEQFF. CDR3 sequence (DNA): TGCGCCAGCAGCTCAAACGGGGTCGATGAGCAGTTCTTC.

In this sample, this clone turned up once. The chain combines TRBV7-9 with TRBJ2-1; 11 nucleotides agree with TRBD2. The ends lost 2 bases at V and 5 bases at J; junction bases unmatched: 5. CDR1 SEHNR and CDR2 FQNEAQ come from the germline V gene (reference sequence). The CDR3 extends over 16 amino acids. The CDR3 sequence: CASSLRTSGLNNEQFF. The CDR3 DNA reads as TGTGCCAGCAGCTTACGGACTAGCGGGCTAAACAATGAGCAGTTCTTC.

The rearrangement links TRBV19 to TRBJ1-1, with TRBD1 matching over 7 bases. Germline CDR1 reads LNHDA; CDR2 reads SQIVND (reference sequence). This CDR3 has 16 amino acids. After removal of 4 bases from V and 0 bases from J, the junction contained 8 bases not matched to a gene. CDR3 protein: CASSRQGSPLNTEAFF. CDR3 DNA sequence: TGTGCCAGTAGTAGACAGGGAAGTCCGTTGAACACTGAAGCTTTCTTT.

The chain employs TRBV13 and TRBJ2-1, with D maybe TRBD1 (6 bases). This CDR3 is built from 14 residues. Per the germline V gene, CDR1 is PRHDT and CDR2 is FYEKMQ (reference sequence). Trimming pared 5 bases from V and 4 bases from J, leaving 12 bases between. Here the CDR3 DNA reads TGTGCCAGCAGCAACCGGGACACGTACAATGAGCAGTTCTTC. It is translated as CASSNRDTYNEQFF.

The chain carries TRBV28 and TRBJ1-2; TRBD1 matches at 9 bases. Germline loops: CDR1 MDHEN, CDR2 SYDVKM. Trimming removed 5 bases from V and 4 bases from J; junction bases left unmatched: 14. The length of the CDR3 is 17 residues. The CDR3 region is CASSLESSQGAGYGYTF. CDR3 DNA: TGTGCCAGCAGTCTAGAATCTTCACAGGGGGCGGGCTATGGCTACACCTTC.

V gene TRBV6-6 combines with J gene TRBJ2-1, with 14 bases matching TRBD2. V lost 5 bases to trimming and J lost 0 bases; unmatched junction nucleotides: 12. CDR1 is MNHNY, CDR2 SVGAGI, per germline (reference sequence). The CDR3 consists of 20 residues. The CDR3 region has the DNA TGTGCCAGCAGTCTAGCGAGGACTAGCGGGAGGAGGAGCTCCTACAATGAGCAGTTCTTC. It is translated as CASSLARTSGRRSSYNEQFF.

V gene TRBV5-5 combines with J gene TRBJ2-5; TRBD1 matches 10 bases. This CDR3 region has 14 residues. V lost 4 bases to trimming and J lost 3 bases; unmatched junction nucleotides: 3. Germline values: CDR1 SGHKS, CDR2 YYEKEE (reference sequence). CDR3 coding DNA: TGTGCCAGCAGCATCGGGACAGGGGAAGAGACCCAGTACTTC. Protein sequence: CASSIGTGEETQYF.

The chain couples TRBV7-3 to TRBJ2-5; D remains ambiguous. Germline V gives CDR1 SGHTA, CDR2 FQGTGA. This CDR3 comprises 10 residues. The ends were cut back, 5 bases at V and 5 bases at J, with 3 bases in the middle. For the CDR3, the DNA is TGTGCCAGCAGCCCGGAGACCCAGTACTTC. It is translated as CASSPETQYF.

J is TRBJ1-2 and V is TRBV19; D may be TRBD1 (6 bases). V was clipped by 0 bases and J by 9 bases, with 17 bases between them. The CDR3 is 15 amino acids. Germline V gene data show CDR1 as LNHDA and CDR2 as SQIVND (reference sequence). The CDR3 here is CASSIDRRQATRYTF. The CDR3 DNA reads TGTGCCAGTAGTATAGATCGCCGACAGGCCACCCGCTACACCTTC.

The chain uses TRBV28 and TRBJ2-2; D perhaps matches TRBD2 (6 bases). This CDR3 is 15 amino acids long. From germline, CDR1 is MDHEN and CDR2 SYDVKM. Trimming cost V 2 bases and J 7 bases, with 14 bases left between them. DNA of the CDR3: TGTGCCAGCAGTTTAACGCGGGGAGTAAACGGGGAGCTGTTTTTT. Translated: CASSLTRGVNGELFF.